The subject of this entry is one T cell receptor (beta chain). The sample originates from a study of blood T cell repertoires in COVID-19. Across the study: The analysed material was cDNA or gDNA that came from T cells, B-cell-depleted T cells, or PBMCs.

Assay used: immunoSEQ multiplex PCR; TCRdb lists only in-frame clones, some missing. The sample lists some 93,000 clones, about 89% occurring once. Sequences were obtained from peripheral blood. The TCR comes from a man aged 50-60 years with acute or convalescent COVID-19.

The DNA of the CDR3 is TGCGCCAGCAGTGAACTCCAGGGGGCATACTATGGCTACACCTTC. It specifies CASSELQGAYYGYTF. This chain links TRBV10-2 with TRBJ1-2; TRBD1 agrees at 8 bases. Losses at the gene ends were 3 bases for V and 3 bases for J; bases not matched to a gene: 6. From germline, CDR1 is WSHSY and CDR2 SAAADI. The CDR3 is 15 residues long.